This T cell receptor (beta chain) was observed in a study of human T cells and chemical hapten exposure. TCRdb re-called the RACE reads through MiXCR, storing one row per CDR3 protein. The sample comprises about 190,000 distinct CDR3 sequences, about 25% of which are singletons, and 2% to 2.5% rests with the top ten. Time point specified: patch test 3, about 24 weeks after DPC sensitization. Indicated treatment: therapeutic diphenylcyclopropenone sensitization with weekly scalp DPC. Losses at the gene ends were 0 bases for V and 2 bases for J; bases not matched to a gene: 9. The CDR3 loop spans 17 amino acids. Germline V gene data show CDR1 as ENHRY and CDR2 as SYGVKD.

The specimen was whole blood, collected in connection with sensitization to the hapten diphenylcyclopropenone (DPC). V usage is TRBV10-3 and J usage is TRBJ2-7; 8 bases are a match to TRBD2. This TCR came from a woman in her forties with alopecia areata. Some clones in this sample may be carry-over from other donors' samples. CDR3 protein: CAISESILTSGTYEQYF. Here the CDR3 DNA reads TGTGCCATCAGTGAGTCGATTCTTACTAGCGGAACCTACGAGCAGTACTTC.